A single sample gave rise to the 11 T cell receptor beta chains below, sequenced in a study of shared clonotypes between healthy human individuals. TCRdb's copy holds only in-frame clones and misses some; the assay was immunoSEQ multiplex PCR. The sample carries 600,000 to 750,000 clones, about 92% recorded once. Sample: memory CD8+ T cells from PBMCs. Indicated subset: CD45RO+ cells pooled with CCR7-negative TemRA cells. The receptors shown here come from a man younger than 30 in good health. Some clones in this sample may be carry-over from other donors' samples.

This clone has only a few counts. The V gene is TRBV9, the J gene TRBJ1-5; D is unresolved. Per the germline V gene, CDR1 is SGDLS and CDR2 is YYNGEE. The CDR3 consists of 15 residues. V was shortened by 3 bases and J by 2 bases, with 12 bases between the two germline ends. For the CDR3, the DNA is TGTGCCAGCAGCGCGGAAGAGAGGGGCAATCAGCCCCAGCATTTT. Residues: CASSAEERGNQPQHF.

CDR3 DNA sequence: TGTGCCAGCAGCATCACGACGGGACAGTACAATGAGCAGTTCTTC. Protein sequence: CASSITTGQYNEQFF. This sequence joins TRBV7-8 and TRBJ2-1, with 7 bases fitting TRBD1. The CDR3 extends over 15 amino acids. Germline-derived CDR1 and CDR2 are SGHVS and FQNEAQ. V lost 5 bases to trimming and J lost 4 bases; unmatched junction nucleotides: 8.

This chain joins TRBV27 and TRBJ1-4, with 7 bases identical to TRBD1. CDR3 length equals 14 residues. Trimming took 8 bases from V and 6 from J; bases not matched to a gene: 9. Germline CDR1 MNHEY, CDR2 SMNVEV (reference sequence). In DNA, the CDR3 is TGTGCCAGCTGCCCCCAGGGGGGAGATGAAAAACTGTTTTTT. Encoded protein: CASCPQGGDEKLFF.

This clone was seen a handful of times. The gene calls are TRBV20-1 and TRBJ1-2, with D possibly TRBD1 on 5 matching bases. CDR1 DFQATT and CDR2 SNEGSKA come from the germline V gene (reference sequence). This CDR3 contains 11 residues. Between the trimmed V and J ends, which lost 4 bases and 6 bases, there was a span of 9 bases. CDR3 nucleotides: TGCAGTGCTAAGGGGTTGGATGGCTACACCTTC. Amino acid sequence: CSAKGLDGYTF.

This chain joins TRBV27 and TRBJ2-2; 7 nucleotides align to TRBD2. The germline V gene encodes CDR1 MNHEY and CDR2 SMNVEV (reference sequence). The V gene end was trimmed by 3 bases and the J gene end by 4 bases; junction bases not matched to a gene: 8. CDR3 size: 16 residues. The CDR3 reads CASSFPPSGVTGELFF. The CDR3 DNA follows: TGTGCCAGCAGTTTCCCCCCTAGCGGCGTCACCGGGGAGCTGTTTTTT.

This clone was recorded only once. This chain links TRBV4-1 with TRBJ1-5; TRBD1 might be the D (6 bases). V gave up 0 bases and J gave up 8 bases, with 20 bases separating them. Germline V gene sequence: CDR1 MGHRA, CDR2 YSYEKL. CDR3 length: 17 amino acids. DNA of the CDR3: TGCGCCAGCAGCCAAGATGAAGGGGGGTGGGGGATTAAGCCCCAGCATTTT. Amino acid sequence: CASSQDEGGWGIKPQHF.

The rearrangement uses TRBV11-2 and TRBJ2-5; D may correspond to TRBD1 or TRBD2 (5 bases each). Between the trimmed V and J ends, which lost 5 bases and 7 bases, there was a span of 20 bases. Germline CDR1 is SGHAT and CDR2 is FQNNGV. The CDR3 extends over 15 amino acids. CDR3 loop: CASSRGVRDPGTQYF. DNA of the CDR3: TGTGCCAGCAGCCGCGGCGTCAGGGACCCAGGGACCCAGTACTTC.

This clone was observed once. The CDR3 bases are TGTGCCACCAGCGGACAGGGCCGGACTGAAGCTTTCTTT. Residues: CATSGQGRTEAFF. The rearrangement uses TRBV15 and TRBJ1-1, with 8 positions matching TRBD1. The CDR3 is 13 residues long. V lost 5 bases, J lost 5 bases, and 4 bases stayed unmatched. CDR1 LNHNV and CDR2 YYDKDF come from the germline V gene (reference sequence).

The chain combines TRBV4-3 with TRBJ2-7; tentatively, D is TRBD2 (6 bases). The CDR3 has 16 residues. With 2 bases removed from V and 1 base from J, the gap between germline ends came to 15 bases. Germline CDR1 and CDR2: LGHNA and YSLEER. DNA for the CDR3: TGCGCCAGCAGCCAACGTTCGGGACTGCCGTCCTACGAGCAGTACTTC. Residues: CASSQRSGLPSYEQYF.

The V call is TRBV28, the J call TRBJ1-2, with TRBD1 identical over 9 bases. V dropped 5 bases and J dropped 7; count of bases not matched to a gene: 11. Looked up from germline, CDR1 is MDHEN and CDR2 is SYDVKM. This CDR3 region has 15 residues. The CDR3: CASSLLPETGGGYTF. The CDR3 nucleotides read TGTGCCAGCAGTCTATTACCCGAGACAGGGGGTGGCTACACCTTC.

The chain employs TRBV10-3 and TRBJ2-7; weak D call: TRBD2 (6 bases). V lost 0 bases and J lost 4, with 10 bases in between. Germline CDR1 reads ENHRY; CDR2 reads SYGVKD. This CDR3 has 14 residues. DNA of the CDR3: TGTGCCATCAGTGAGTCGGGAGGAGGATACGAGCAGTACTTC. Protein sequence: CAISESGGGYEQYF.